This T cell receptor beta chain was observed in a study of OX40 agonist ivuxolimab in advanced cancers. Study results and caveats: Expanded peripheral T-cell antigen specificity went undetermined.

Produced via immunoSEQ multiplex PCR; TCRdb's table is partial and in-frame only. Of some 77,000 clones listed, approximately 85% are singletons. This clone was recorded once. Its antigen is unknown. V shed 0 bases and J shed 3 bases, with 9 bases lying between them. The germline gives CDR1 SGHTA, CDR2 FQGNSA. CDR3 size: 15 residues. This sequence joins TRBV7-2 and TRBJ1-5; unclear D gene. This receptor was taken from an adult with an advanced solid tumor such as melanoma, head and neck, liver or kidney cancer. The specimen comprised CD4+ or CD8+ T cells sorted from blood, sampled in a trial of the OX40 agonist ivuxolimab. CDR3 DNA: TGTGCCAGCAGCTTAGCGCTTACAGCCAATCAGCCCCAGCATTTT. It yields the protein CASSLALTANQPQHF.